The 4 T cell receptor beta chains given below trace back to one sample, sequenced in a study of radiation and T cells in renal cell carcinoma. The method was immunoSEQ multiplex PCR; TCRdb's version includes in-frame clones alone and lacks a portion of them. The table records some 21,000 clones, 45% to 55% of them present only once. As to treatment: treatment-naive control, cytoreductive nephrectomy. Sequencing was performed on tumor tissue, taken from a patient whose treatment was nephrectomy without radiotherapy. Every receptor here comes from a human donor with renal cell carcinoma.

This clone showed up just once. The chain carries TRBV5-1 and TRBJ2-3; D unclear. CDR1 SGHRS and CDR2 YFSETQ come from the germline V gene. The germline V and J ends were trimmed by 5 bases and 5 bases, with 6 bases remaining between them. The CDR3 contains 11 residues. CDR3 region: CASSDLDTQYF. For the CDR3, the DNA is TGCGCCAGCAGTGACCTAGATACGCAGTATTTT.

The rearrangement joins TRBV2 to TRBJ1-1; no clear D. V shed 5 bases and J shed 0 bases, with 7 bases lying between them. From germline, CDR1 is SNHLY and CDR2 FYNNEI. The length of the CDR3 is 13 residues. The CDR3 region is CASSFQVNTEAFF. CDR3 nucleotides: TGTGCCAGCAGTTTCCAGGTGAACACTGAAGCTTTCTTT.

The genes are TRBV5-1 and TRBJ1-2; tentatively, D is TRBD1 (6 bases). Germline V gene sequence: CDR1 SGHRS, CDR2 YFSETQ. The CDR3 is 14 residues long. V was clipped by 1 base and J by 3 bases, with 10 bases between them. The chain's CDR3 is CASSLRGADYGYTF. The CDR3 DNA is TGCGCCAGCAGCTTGAGGGGGGCTGACTATGGCTACACCTTC. Variable domain in full (rest from reference TRBV5-1 and TRBJ1-2): KAGVTQTPRYLIKTRGQQVTLSCSPISGHRSVSWYQQTPGQGLQFLFEYFSETQRNKGNFPGRFSGRQFSNSRSEMNVSTLELGDSALYLCASSLRGADYGYTFGSGTRLTVV.

The table lists this clone with a few counts. The chain recombines TRBV7-7 with TRBJ1-1; D is unresolved. This CDR3 region has 13 residues. Germline assignment: CDR1 SSHAT and CDR2 FNYEAQ (reference sequence). V was shortened by 1 base and J by 4 bases, with 7 bases between the two germline ends. CDR3 sequence (DNA): TGTGCCAGCAGCTTAGATGTGCTCACTGAAGCTTTCTTT. It is translated as CASSLDVLTEAFF.